The clone carrying this T cell receptor (beta chain) was seen only a few times. Profiled with immunoSEQ multiplex PCR; TCRdb holds only in-frame clones, not every one. The repertoire includes tens of thousands of clones, around nine tenths of them detected once, and about 0.45% sits in the top ten. Trimming took 2 bases from V and 12 from J; bases not matched to a gene: 9. The CDR3 loop spans 15 amino acids. Germline V gene data show CDR1 as SGHRS and CDR2 as YFSETQ. The data stem from a study of T cell changes during pregnancy in multiple sclerosis. The input for sequencing was CD4+ T cells from peripheral blood mononuclear cells, taken before pregnancy. This receptor was taken from a female donor with multiple sclerosis, enrolled in a pregnancy study. The chain carries TRBV5-1 and TRBJ1-6, with 9 bases that match TRBD1. For the CDR3, the DNA is TGCGCCAGCAGCTTAGGACAGGGGCCCCCAAAACCCCTCCACTTT. It codes for CASSLGQGPPKPLHF.